Given below is one T cell receptor beta chain in context. The antigen remains unidentified. Via 5' RACE with UMI labels, TRB cDNA libraries were prepared. Following a re-call of the 5' RACE reads, TCRdb has one entry per CDR3 protein and lacks DNA. The sample has some 49,000 distinct CDR3 sequences. CDR1 is ENHRY, CDR2 SYGVKD, per germline. The CDR3 spans 15 residues. This sample is drawn from a study of CXCR3-negative and CXCR3-positive naive CD8 T cells. Cells that were CD45RO-CCR7+CD27+CD95- constituted naive CD8+ T cells. Study-wide results and caveats: Against CXCR3-negative naive cells, CXCR3-positive naive cells showed more hydrophobic TRB CDR3s. Memory cells showed distinct TRBV-TRBJ patterns, while the two naive subsets matched.

The clonotype was recovered from a human donor in good health. Some clones in this sample may be carry-over from other donors' samples. Sequenced input: naive CXCR3- CD8+ T cells from blood. Subset of the sample: CD45RO-CCR7+CD27+CD95- naive CD8+ T cells lacking CXCR3 (TNR3-). V is TRBV10-3 and J is TRBJ2-1. CDR3 loop: CAISGPLSSYNEQFF.